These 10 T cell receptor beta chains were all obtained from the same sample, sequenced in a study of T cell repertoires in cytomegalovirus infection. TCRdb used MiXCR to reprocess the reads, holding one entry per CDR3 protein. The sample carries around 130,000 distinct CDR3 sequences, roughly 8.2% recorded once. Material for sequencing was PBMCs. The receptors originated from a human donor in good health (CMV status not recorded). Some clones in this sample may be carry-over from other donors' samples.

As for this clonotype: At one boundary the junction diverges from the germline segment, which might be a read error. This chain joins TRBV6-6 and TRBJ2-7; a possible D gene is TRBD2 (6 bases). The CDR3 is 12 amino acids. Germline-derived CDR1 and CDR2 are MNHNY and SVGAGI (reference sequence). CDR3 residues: CASLQEGPPLNF. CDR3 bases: TGTGCCAGCCTCCAGGAGGGACCCCCTCTTAACTTC.

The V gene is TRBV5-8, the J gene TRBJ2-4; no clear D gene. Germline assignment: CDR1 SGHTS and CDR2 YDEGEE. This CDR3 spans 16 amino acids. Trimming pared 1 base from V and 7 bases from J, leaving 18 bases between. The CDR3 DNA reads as TGTGCCAGCAGCTTGAGAAATTCTTGGGCCCTGAACATTCAGTACTTC. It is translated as CASSLRNSWALNIQYF.

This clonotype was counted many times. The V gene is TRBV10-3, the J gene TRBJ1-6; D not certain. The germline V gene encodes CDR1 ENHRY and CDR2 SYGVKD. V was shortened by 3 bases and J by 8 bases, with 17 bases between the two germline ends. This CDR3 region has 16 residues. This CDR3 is CAISDPGREPDSPLHF. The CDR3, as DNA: TGTGCCATCAGTGACCCCGGACGGGAGCCGGATTCACCCCTCCACTTT.

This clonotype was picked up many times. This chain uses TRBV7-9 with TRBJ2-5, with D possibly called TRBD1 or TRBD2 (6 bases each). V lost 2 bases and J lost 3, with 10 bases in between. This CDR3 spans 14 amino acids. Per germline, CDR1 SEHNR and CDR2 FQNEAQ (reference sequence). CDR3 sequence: CASSLTGTEETQYF. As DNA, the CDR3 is TGTGCCAGCAGCTTAACAGGGACTGAAGAGACCCAGTACTTC.

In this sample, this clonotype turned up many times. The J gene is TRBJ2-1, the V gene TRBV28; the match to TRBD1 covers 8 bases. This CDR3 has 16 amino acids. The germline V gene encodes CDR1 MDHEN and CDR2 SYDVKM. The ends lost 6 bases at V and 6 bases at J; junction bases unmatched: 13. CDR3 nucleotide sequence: TGTGCCAGCAGACCCTCCGGGACAGGAGGGGGCAATGAGCAGTTCTTC. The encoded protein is CASRPSGTGGGNEQFF.

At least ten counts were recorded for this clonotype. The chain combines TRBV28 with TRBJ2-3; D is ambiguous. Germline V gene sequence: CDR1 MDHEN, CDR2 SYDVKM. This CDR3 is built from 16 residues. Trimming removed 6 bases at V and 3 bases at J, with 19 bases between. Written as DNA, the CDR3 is TGTGCCAGCAGCCCCCGGTTGGGAAAGAGAACAGATACGCAGTATTTT. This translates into CASSPRLGKRTDTQYF.

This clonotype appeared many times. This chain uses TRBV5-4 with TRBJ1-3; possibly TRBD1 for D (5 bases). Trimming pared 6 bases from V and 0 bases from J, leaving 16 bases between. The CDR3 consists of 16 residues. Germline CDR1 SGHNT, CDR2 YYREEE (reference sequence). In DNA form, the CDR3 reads TGTGCCAGCACCTACGGGGGGGGTTACTCTGGAAACACCATATATTTT. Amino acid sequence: CASTYGGGYSGNTIYF.

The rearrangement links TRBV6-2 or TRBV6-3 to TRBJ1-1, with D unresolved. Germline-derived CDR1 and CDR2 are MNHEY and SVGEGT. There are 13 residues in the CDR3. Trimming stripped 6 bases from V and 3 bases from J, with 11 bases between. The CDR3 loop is CASRNNWDTEAFF. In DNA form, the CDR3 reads TGTGCCAGCAGAAACAACTGGGACACTGAAGCTTTCTTT.

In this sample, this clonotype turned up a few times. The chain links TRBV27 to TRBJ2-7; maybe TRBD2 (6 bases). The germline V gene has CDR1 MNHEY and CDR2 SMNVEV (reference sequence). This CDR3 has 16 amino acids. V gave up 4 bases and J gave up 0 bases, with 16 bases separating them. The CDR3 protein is CASSSIGGQSSYEQYF. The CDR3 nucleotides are TGTGCCAGCAGTTCCATCGGAGGGCAGAGCTCCTACGAGCAGTACTTC.

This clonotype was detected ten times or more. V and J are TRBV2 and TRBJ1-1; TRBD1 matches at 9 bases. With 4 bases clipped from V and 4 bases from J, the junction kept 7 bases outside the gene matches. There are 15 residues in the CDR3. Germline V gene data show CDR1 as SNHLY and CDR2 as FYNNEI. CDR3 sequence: CASSAPGQGGTEAFF. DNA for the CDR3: TGTGCCAGCAGTGCCCCGGGACAGGGAGGCACTGAAGCTTTCTTT. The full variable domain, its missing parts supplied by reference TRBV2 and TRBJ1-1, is EPEVTQTPSHQVTQMGQEVILRCVPISNHLYFYWYRQILGQKVEFLVSFYNNEISEKSEIFDDQFSVERPDGSNFTLKIRSTKLEDSAMYFCASSAPGQGGTEAFFGQGTRLTVV.